The rows below give T cell receptor beta chains drawn from one sample of a study of blood T cell repertoires in COVID-19. Data came from immunoSEQ multiplex PCR; TCRdb stores just in-frame clones and leaves some out. The data contain fewer than 600,000 clones, 89% of them singletons. What was sequenced was peripheral blood. Source of these receptors: a man in his late teens or twenties with COVID-19, enrolled during active disease. The CDR3 runs from the conserved cysteine through the conserved F or W. The D gene is left open where the match is weak. Clone size is stated in some rows and not others, as once, few, many or a class when expanded.

>TRBJ1-4|TRBD1|.|TRBV15
CATSRDFPGGNEKLFF
TGTGCCACCAGCAGAGATTTCCCAGGGGGAAATGAAAAACTGTTTTTT
>TRBJ2-3|.|once|TRBV5-4
CASSSEGRGPYTDTQYF
TGTGCCAGCAGCTCCGAGGGGCGGGGACCCTACACAGATACGCAGTATTTT
>TRBJ2-7|TRBD1|.|TRBV2
CASTINRGLSYEQYF
TGTGCCAGCACCATTAACAGGGGTCTGTCATACGAGCAGTACTTC
>TRBJ2-3|TRBD2|once|TRBV7-3
CASSTGLAADTQYF
TGTGCCAGCAGCACCGGACTAGCGGCAGATACGCAGTATTTT
>TRBJ1-2|.|.|TRBV5-6
CASSLRGGSDGYTF
TGTGCCAGCAGCTTGCGGGGAGGGTCCGATGGCTACACCTTC
>TRBJ2-4|TRBD1|.|TRBV11-2
CASSLEDRVDKNIQYF
TGTGCCAGCAGCTTAGAGGACAGGGTAGACAAAAACATTCAGTACTTC
>TRBJ1-2|.|.|TRBV3-1/TRBV3-2
CASSQRMEHTF
TGTGCCAGCAGCCAACGGATGGAGCACACCTTC
>TRBJ2-1|.|.|TRBV5-1
CASSLVATGIYNEQFF
TGCGCCAGCAGCTTGGTCGCGACAGGAATCTACAATGAGCAGTTCTTC
>TRBJ2-1|TRBD2|once|TRBV6-5
CATYSGRWAENEQFF
TGTGCCACCTATAGCGGGAGGTGGGCCGAGAATGAGCAGTTCTTC
>TRBJ2-2|.|.|TRBV28
CAACGGSCTGELFF
TGTGCCGCCTGTGGCGGAAGTTGCACCGGGGAGCTGTTTTTT
>TRBJ1-1|.|.|TRBV6-5
CASLGQYEAFF
TGTGCCAGCCTCGGACAGTATGAAGCTTTCTTT
>TRBJ1-2|.|.|TRBV28
CASLEGGHGYTF
TGTGCCAGTCTAGAGGGGGGGCACGGCTACACCTTC
>TRBJ1-4|TRBD1|.|TRBV10-3
CAISGTGQSNEKLFF
TGTGCCATCAGTGGGACGGGACAGTCTAATGAAAAACTGTTTTTT
>TRBJ2-4|.|.|TRBV29-1
CSVASGNAKNIQYF
TGCAGCGTTGCTTCCGGGAACGCCAAAAACATTCAGTACTTC
>TRBJ1-2|TRBD1|.|TRBV6-1
CASSEGTGGYGYTF
TGTGCCAGCAGTGAGGGGACAGGGGGGTATGGCTACACCTTC
>TRBJ1-4|TRBD1|.|TRBV5-3
CARSLFRDRPLTNEKLFF
TGTGCCAGAAGCTTGTTTCGGGACAGGCCATTGACTAATGAAAAACTGTTTTTT
>TRBJ1-2|.|.|TRBV6-5
CASSVSRSEGYTF
TGTGCCAGCAGCGTATCCAGATCGGAGGGCTACACCTTC
>TRBJ2-7|TRBD2|.|TRBV28
CASSSIAGGPSHEQYF
TGTGCCAGCAGTAGTATAGCGGGAGGGCCCTCCCACGAGCAGTACTTC
>TRBJ2-7|TRBD2|.|TRBV11-2
CASRAGGGSYEQYF
TGTGCCAGCAGAGCCGGGGGGGGCTCCTACGAGCAGTACTTC
>TRBJ2-3|.|.|TRBV7-7
CASSPELASTDTQYF
TGTGCCAGCAGCCCCGAGTTAGCAAGCACAGATACGCAGTATTTT
>TRBJ2-1|TRBD2|.|TRBV5-5
CASSSPTAGTSGRDEQFF
TGTGCCAGCAGCTCCCCTACCGCCGGGACTAGCGGGAGGGATGAGCAGTTCTTC
>TRBJ2-5|.|.|TRBV11-2
CASSPGSQETQYF
TGTGCCAGCAGTCCGGGGAGCCAAGAGACCCAGTACTTC
>TRBJ2-1|.|.|TRBV11-2
CASSPPRGGGNEQFF
TGTGCCAGCAGCCCCCCGAGGGGGGGTGGCAATGAGCAGTTCTTC
>TRBJ2-7|.|.|TRBV20-1
CSANQGYEQYF
TGCAGTGCAAATCAGGGGTACGAGCAGTACTTC
>TRBJ1-5|TRBD1|few|TRBV15
CATSSKRGQGSNQPQHF
TGTGCCACCAGCAGCAAACGGGGACAGGGGAGTAATCAGCCCCAGCATTTT
>TRBJ1-5|.|.|TRBV10-3
CAIKRQDGQPQHF
TGTGCCATAAAAAGACAGGACGGTCAGCCCCAGCATTTT
>TRBJ2-7|TRBD1|.|TRBV4-1
CASSHAGTGSYEQYF
TGCGCCAGCAGCCATGCCGGGACAGGGAGCTACGAGCAGTACTTC
>TRBJ1-6|TRBD1|.|TRBV6-5
CASSYSNQGAYSPLHF
TGTGCCAGCAGTTACTCGAATCAGGGGGCTTATTCACCCCTCCACTTT
>TRBJ2-7|TRBD1|.|TRBV29-1
CSVGTANYEQYF
TGCAGCGTCGGGACAGCCAACTACGAGCAGTACTTC
>TRBJ2-5|.|.|TRBV2
CASTLMAGLQETQYF
TGTGCCAGCACCCTGATGGCAGGGCTTCAAGAGACCCAGTACTTC
>TRBJ2-1|TRBD2|.|TRBV24-1
CATGEGTSGYSNEQFF
TGTGCCACAGGGGAGGGGACTAGCGGGTACTCCAATGAGCAGTTCTTC
>TRBJ1-1|.|.|TRBV7-8
CASSYGTEAFF
TGTGCCAGCAGCTACGGCACTGAAGCTTTCTTT
>TRBJ1-2|.|.|TRBV7-9
CASSSQGWDGYTF
TGTGCCAGCAGCTCACAGGGTTGGGATGGCTACACCTTC
>TRBJ2-7|.|.|TRBV6-5
CASSYGGTYYEQYF
TGTGCCAGCAGTTACGGAGGCACATACTACGAGCAGTACTTC
>TRBJ2-1|TRBD1|few|TRBV3-1/TRBV3-2
CASSRDRGLAYNEQFF
TGTGCCAGCAGCAGGGACAGGGGGCTTGCCTACAATGAGCAGTTCTTC